What follows are 21 T cell receptor beta chains derived from one specimen sequenced in a study of graft-versus-host responses after intestinal transplantation. No antigen has been assigned to these receptors. Sequenced by immunoSEQ multiplex PCR; TCRdb stores in-frame clones only, minus some. The sample records 100,000 to 110,000 clones, roughly nine tenths being singletons. The sample was unstimulated CD4+ T cells sorted from spleen or lymph node cells, taken before transplant. All receptors derive from a human donor who was the organ donor for an intestinal transplant.

The rearrangement links TRBV5-1 to TRBJ2-5; D gene unclear. This CDR3 comprises 13 residues. CDR1 is SGHRS and CDR2 is YFSETQ in the germline V gene. The germline V and J ends were trimmed by 2 bases and 2 bases, with 7 bases remaining between them. CDR3 bases: TGCGCCAGCAGCTTTGGCGAACAAGAGACCCAGTACTTC. Amino acid sequence: CASSFGEQETQYF.

The chain carries TRBV6-1 and TRBJ2-5; 8 bases match TRBD2. The CDR3 has 15 residues. V lost 2 bases to trimming and J lost 1 base; unmatched junction nucleotides: 3. CDR1 is MNHNS, CDR2 SASEGT, per germline. CDR3 amino acids: CASSETSGGQETQYF. The CDR3 DNA is TGTGCCAGCAGTGAAACCAGCGGGGGCCAAGAGACCCAGTACTTC.

The J gene is TRBJ2-2, the V gene TRBV25-1, with D possibly being TRBD1 (6 bases). The CDR3 covers 17 residues. Germline CDR1 is MGHDK and CDR2 is SYGVNS. Trimming cost V 6 bases and J 5 bases, with 22 bases left between them. The CDR3 DNA reads TGTGCCAGCAGAAGCCCATTGGGCAGGGGAGAAACCGGGGAGCTGTTTTTT. This encodes CASRSPLGRGETGELFF.

The V gene is TRBV28, the J gene TRBJ1-5, with D hard to call. Trimming cost V 5 bases and J 5 bases, with 4 bases left between them. The CDR3 is 11 residues long. Germline V CDR1 and CDR2: MDHEN, SYDVKM. The CDR3 nucleotides read TGTGCCAGCAGTAGTCATCAGCCCCAGCATTTT. Protein product: CASSSHQPQHF.

This rearrangement joins TRBV18 to TRBJ1-2, with 11 bases that match TRBD1. Germline V gene data show CDR1 as KGHSH and CDR2 as LQKENI. J lost 7 bases, V lost 8 bases, and 9 bases had no gene match. The length of the CDR3 is 14 residues. CDR3 bases: TGTGCCAGCCTCCGAGGACAGGGGGCAGGTGGCTACACCTTC. Its translation: CASLRGQGAGGYTF. Together with reference TRBV18 and TRBJ1-2, the CDR3 gives the full variable domain: NAGVMQNPRHLVRRRGQEARLRCSPMKGHSHVYWYRQLPEEGLKFMVYLQKENIIDESGMPKERFSAEFPKEGPSILRIQQVVRGDSAAYFCASLRGQGAGGYTFGSGTRLTVV.

The chain couples TRBV10-3 to TRBJ2-1; D is unresolved. The CDR3 loop spans 15 amino acids. The V gene's germline CDR1 is ENHRY and CDR2 SYGVKD. Trimming took off 3 bases at V and 6 bases at J, with 15 bases between the two ends. In DNA form, the CDR3 reads TGTGCCATCAGTGAAGGTTCAAACCTAGGCAATGAGCAGTTCTTC. As protein: CAISEGSNLGNEQFF.

The rearrangement joins TRBV28 to TRBJ1-1, with TRBD1 matching 8 bases. The CDR3 totals 15 residues. The junction had 7 bases not matched to a gene; V was cut back by 2 bases and J by 5 bases. Germline assignment: CDR1 MDHEN and CDR2 SYDVKM. The CDR3 nucleotides are TGTGCCAGCAGTTTAAATACAGGGGGAAGAACTGAAGCTTTCTTT. Translation: CASSLNTGGRTEAFF.

The chain combines TRBV27 with TRBJ1-2; unclear D gene. Germline values: CDR1 MNHEY, CDR2 SMNVEV (reference sequence). The CDR3 consists of 16 residues. The V end was cut by 6 bases, the J end by 3 bases, with 20 bases between. The CDR3 DNA reads as TGTGCCAGCAGACCAATATCCGGTTTTAGTGACTATGGCTACACCTTC. It specifies CASRPISGFSDYGYTF.

The gene calls are TRBV18 and TRBJ2-7, with 7 nucleotides matching TRBD1. The CDR3 totals 15 residues. V shed 3 bases and J 6 bases; nucleotides not matched to a gene: 11. Germline CDR1 KGHSH, CDR2 LQKENI. The CDR3 bases are TGTGCCAGCTCACCCACGGGACAGAGGACGGGCGAGCAGTACTTC. Its protein is CASSPTGQRTGEQYF.

This clone was seen more than once but under ten times. The J gene is TRBJ2-3, the V gene TRBV7-2; 7 bases match TRBD2. This CDR3 contains 17 residues. The V gene's germline CDR1 is SGHTA and CDR2 FQGNSA. Trimming removed 3 bases from V and 2 bases from J; junction bases left unmatched: 11. The CDR3 here is CASSFSGTGGPTDTQYF. DNA of the CDR3: TGTGCCAGCAGCTTCTCCGGGACGGGGGGACCCACAGATACGCAGTATTTT.

This chain links TRBV30 with TRBJ1-4; D gene ambiguous. Per the germline V gene, CDR1 is GTSNPN and CDR2 is SVGIG (reference sequence). V gave up 3 bases and J gave up 10 bases, with 18 bases separating them. This CDR3 is 14 amino acids long. The CDR3, as DNA: TGTGCCTGGAGCTCATCACGGGCCTGGGGAAAACTGTTTTTT. Translated: CAWSSSRAWGKLFF.

The V gene is TRBV4-2, the J gene TRBJ1-4; D is possibly TRBD1 (5 bases). Trimming took off 0 bases at V and 8 bases at J, with 16 bases between the two ends. The CDR3 contains 16 residues. Germline CDR1 reads LGHNA; CDR2 reads YNFKEQ. The CDR3 DNA reads as TGTGCCAGCAGCCAAGATTCGGGAGGGGTAGGGGAAAAACTGTTTTTT. Its translation: CASSQDSGGVGEKLFF.

The V and J genes are TRBV10-1 and TRBJ1-4, with D tentatively TRBD1 (6 bases). The germline V and J ends were trimmed by 0 bases and 5 bases, with 28 bases remaining between them. The CDR3 totals 21 residues. The germline gives CDR1 WNHNN, CDR2 SYGVQD (reference sequence). For the CDR3, the DNA is TGCGCCAGCAGTGAGTCATTCCCGGGGGACCCACGGACAGCCTGGAATGAAAAACTGTTTTTT. Translating it yields CASSESFPGDPRTAWNEKLFF.

The chain joins TRBV11-2 to TRBJ1-3, with D possibly being TRBD1 (5 bases). The CDR3 is 16 residues long. Trimming stripped 5 bases from V and 4 bases from J, with 18 bases between. Germline V gene lookup returns CDR1 SGHAT and CDR2 FQNNGV. The CDR3 reads CASSDGAQRGGNTIYF. The DNA of the CDR3 is TGTGCCAGCAGCGATGGGGCACAGCGGGGCGGAAACACCATATATTTT.

The DNA for the CDR3 is TGTGCCAGCGGGGGGTGGAATGAAAAACTGTTTTTT. This encodes CASGGWNEKLFF. The rearrangement uses TRBV7-9 and TRBJ1-4; D possibly corresponds to TRBD1 (5 bases). The CDR3 length is 12 residues. V was cut by 8 bases and J by 5 bases, with 9 bases left in between. Germline values: CDR1 SEHNR, CDR2 FQNEAQ (reference sequence). The full variable domain, its missing parts supplied by reference TRBV7-9 and TRBJ1-4, is DTGVSQNPRHKITKRGQNVTFRCDPISEHNRLYWYRQTLGQGPEFLTYFQNEAQLEKSRLLSDRFSAERPKGSFSTLEIQRTEQGDSAMYLCASGGWNEKLFFGSGTQLSVL.

The CDR3 nucleotides read TGTGCCAGCAGCTCCCCCGGGACAGCTTCCTACGAGCAGTACTTC. Protein sequence: CASSSPGTASYEQYF. This chain connects TRBV28 to TRBJ2-7; 7 bases align to TRBD1. The J segment lost 1 base and the V segment lost 6 bases, leaving 9 bases of the junction unmatched. Germline V lookup: CDR1 MDHEN, CDR2 SYDVKM. The CDR3 contains 15 residues. Full variable domain (outside the CDR3, taken from reference TRBV28 and TRBJ2-7): DVKVTQSSRYLVKRTGEKVFLECVQDMDHENMFWYRQDPGLGLRLIYFSYDVKMKEKGDIPEGYSVSREKKERFSLILESASTNQTSMYLCASSSPGTASYEQYFGPGTRLTVT.

The chain couples TRBV7-9 to TRBJ2-3, with D perhaps given as TRBD1 or TRBD2 (6 bases each). V was clipped by 5 bases and J by 0 bases, with 12 bases between them. The germline gives CDR1 SEHNR, CDR2 FQNEAQ (reference sequence). This CDR3 spans 15 amino acids. The chain's CDR3 is CASSRRGTSTDTQYF. The CDR3 DNA sequence: TGTGCCAGCAGCAGGAGGGGGACTAGCACAGATACGCAGTATTTT.

The V call is TRBV5-1, the J call TRBJ1-3; the D is unclear. This CDR3 has 15 amino acids. Germline V gene data show CDR1 as SGHRS and CDR2 as YFSETQ. Trimming cost V 5 bases and J 6 bases, with 18 bases left between them. DNA of the CDR3: TGCGCCAGCAGTTTGTCTAGTTCAGGAGAAAACACCATATATTTT. Translating it yields CASSLSSSGENTIYF.

The CDR3 sequence: CASSPGGAETQYF. Here the CDR3 DNA reads TGTGCCAGCAGCCCGGGGGGAGCGGAGACCCAGTACTTC. The V and J genes are TRBV7-7 and TRBJ2-5; TRBD2 matches at 7 bases. J was trimmed by 5 bases and V by 5 bases; bases with no gene match: 5. The CDR3 contains 13 residues. From germline, CDR1 is SSHAT and CDR2 FNYEAQ (reference sequence).

The CDR3 DNA is TGTGCCAGCAGGTCCGCTCTCAATCAGCCCCAGCATTTT. Protein product: CASRSALNQPQHF. The J gene is TRBJ1-5, the V gene TRBV7-2; D ambiguous. CDR1 and CDR2 from the germline V gene are SGHTA and FQGNSA. This CDR3 spans 13 amino acids. Trimming took off 6 bases at V and 3 bases at J, with 9 bases between the two ends.

In DNA form, the CDR3 reads TGCGCCAGCAGTCAAATCGGGGTGGGGCTTTGGGGTTACGAGCAGTACTTC. Translation gives CASSQIGVGLWGYEQYF. V is TRBV23-1 and J is TRBJ2-7; D could derive from TRBD1 or TRBD2 (5 bases each). TRBV23-1 is noted as an ORF with a role that remains uncertain. Trimming removed 2 bases at V and 4 bases at J, with 21 bases between. The CDR3 extends over 17 amino acids.